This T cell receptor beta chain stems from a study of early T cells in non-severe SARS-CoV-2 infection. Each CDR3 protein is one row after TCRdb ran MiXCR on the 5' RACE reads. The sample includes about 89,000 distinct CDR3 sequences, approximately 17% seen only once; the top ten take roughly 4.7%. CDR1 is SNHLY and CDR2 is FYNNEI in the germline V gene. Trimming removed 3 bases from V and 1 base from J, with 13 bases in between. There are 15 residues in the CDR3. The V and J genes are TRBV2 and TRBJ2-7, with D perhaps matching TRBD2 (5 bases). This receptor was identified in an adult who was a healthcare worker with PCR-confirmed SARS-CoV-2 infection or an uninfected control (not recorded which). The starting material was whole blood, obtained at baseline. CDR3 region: CASSDASGWSYEQYF. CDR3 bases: TGTGCCAGCAGTGATGCCAGCGGATGGTCCTACGAGCAGTACTTC. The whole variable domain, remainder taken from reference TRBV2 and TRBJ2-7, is EPEVTQTPSHQVTQMGQEVILRCVPISNHLYFYWYRQILGQKVEFLVSFYNNEISEKSEIFDDQFSVERPDGSNFTLKIRSTKLEDSAMYFCASSDASGWSYEQYFGPGTRLTVT.